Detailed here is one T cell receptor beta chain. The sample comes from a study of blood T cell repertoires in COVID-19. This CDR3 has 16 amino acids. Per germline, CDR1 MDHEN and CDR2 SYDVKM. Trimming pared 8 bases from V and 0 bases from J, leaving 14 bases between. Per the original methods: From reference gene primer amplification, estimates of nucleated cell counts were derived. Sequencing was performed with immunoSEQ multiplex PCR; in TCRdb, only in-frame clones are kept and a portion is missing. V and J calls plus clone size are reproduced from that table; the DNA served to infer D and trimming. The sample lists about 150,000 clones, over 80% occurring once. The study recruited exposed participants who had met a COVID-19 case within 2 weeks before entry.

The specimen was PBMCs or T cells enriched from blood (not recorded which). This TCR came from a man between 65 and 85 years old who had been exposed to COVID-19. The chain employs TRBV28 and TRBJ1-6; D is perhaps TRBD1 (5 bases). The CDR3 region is CASRDSGSSYNSPLHF. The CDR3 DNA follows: TGTGCCAGCCGGGACTCCGGGAGCTCCTATAATTCACCCCTCCACTTT.